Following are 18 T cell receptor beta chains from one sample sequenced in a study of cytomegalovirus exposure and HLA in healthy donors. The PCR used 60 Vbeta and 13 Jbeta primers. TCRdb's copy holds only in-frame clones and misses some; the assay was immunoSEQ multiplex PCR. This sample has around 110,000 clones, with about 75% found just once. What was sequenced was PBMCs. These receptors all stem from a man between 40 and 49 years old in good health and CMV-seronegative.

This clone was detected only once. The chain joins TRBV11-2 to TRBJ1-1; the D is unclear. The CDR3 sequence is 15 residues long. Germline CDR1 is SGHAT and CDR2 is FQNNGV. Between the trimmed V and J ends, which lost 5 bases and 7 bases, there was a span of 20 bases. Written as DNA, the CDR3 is TGTGCCAGCAGCATCGCCCGTGGCGCCGGGATTGAAGCTTTCTTT. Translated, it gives CASSIARGAGIEAFF.

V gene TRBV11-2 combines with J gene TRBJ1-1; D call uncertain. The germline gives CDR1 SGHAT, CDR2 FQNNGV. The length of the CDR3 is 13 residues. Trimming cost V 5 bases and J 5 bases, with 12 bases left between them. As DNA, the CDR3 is TGTGCCAGCAGCCCTCTTCCGGGTACTGAAGCTTTCTTT. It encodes CASSPLPGTEAFF. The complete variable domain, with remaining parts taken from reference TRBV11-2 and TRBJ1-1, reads EAGVAQSPRYKIIEKRQSVAFWCNPISGHATLYWYQQILGQGPKLLIQFQNNGVVDDSQLPKDRFSAERLKGVDSTLKIQPAKLEDSAVYLCASSPLPGTEAFFGQGTRLTVV.

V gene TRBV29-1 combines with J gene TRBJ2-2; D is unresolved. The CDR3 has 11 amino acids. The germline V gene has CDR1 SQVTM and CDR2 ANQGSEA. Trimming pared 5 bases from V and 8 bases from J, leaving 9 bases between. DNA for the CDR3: TGCAGCGTTCAACGAGCGGGGGAGCTGTTTTTT. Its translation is CSVQRAGELFF.

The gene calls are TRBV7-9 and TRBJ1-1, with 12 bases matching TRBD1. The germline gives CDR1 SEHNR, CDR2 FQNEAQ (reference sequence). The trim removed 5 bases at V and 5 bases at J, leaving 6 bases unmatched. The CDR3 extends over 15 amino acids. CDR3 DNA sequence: TGTGCCAGCAGCCCCCGGGACAGGGGGCAAACTGAAGCTTTCTTT. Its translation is CASSPRDRGQTEAFF. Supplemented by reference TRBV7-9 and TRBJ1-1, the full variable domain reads DTGVSQNPRHKITKRGQNVTFRCDPISEHNRLYWYRQTLGQGPEFLTYFQNEAQLEKSRLLSDRFSAERPKGSFSTLEIQRTEQGDSAMYLCASSPRDRGQTEAFFGQGTRLTVV.

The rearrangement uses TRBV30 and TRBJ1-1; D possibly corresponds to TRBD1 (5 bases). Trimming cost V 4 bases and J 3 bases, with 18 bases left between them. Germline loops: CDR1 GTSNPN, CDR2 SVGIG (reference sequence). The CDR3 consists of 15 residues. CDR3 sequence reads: CAWNLLGASDTEAFF. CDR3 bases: TGTGCCTGGAACCTCCTTGGGGCTTCGGACACTGAAGCTTTCTTT.

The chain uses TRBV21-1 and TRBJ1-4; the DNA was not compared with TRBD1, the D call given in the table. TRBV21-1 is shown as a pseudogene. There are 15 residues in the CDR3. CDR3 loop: CASSRFYRGALKLFF. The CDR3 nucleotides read TGTGCCAGCAGCCGATTCTACAGGGGCGCTCTAAAACTGTTTTTT.

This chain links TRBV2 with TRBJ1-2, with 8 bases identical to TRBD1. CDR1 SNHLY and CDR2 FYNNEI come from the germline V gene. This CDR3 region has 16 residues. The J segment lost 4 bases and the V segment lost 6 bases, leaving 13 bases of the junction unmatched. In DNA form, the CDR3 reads TGTGCCAGCAGGCCCGGGGGACAGGCGAGTCTCTATGGCTACACCTTC. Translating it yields CASRPGGQASLYGYTF.

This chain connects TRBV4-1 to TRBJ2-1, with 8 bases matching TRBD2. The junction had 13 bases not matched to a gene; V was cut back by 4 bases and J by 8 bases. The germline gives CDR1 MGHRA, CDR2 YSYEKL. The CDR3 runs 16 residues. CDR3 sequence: CASSRTFGGLAYEQFF. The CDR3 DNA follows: TGCGCCAGCAGCCGGACCTTTGGTGGACTAGCCTATGAGCAGTTCTTC.

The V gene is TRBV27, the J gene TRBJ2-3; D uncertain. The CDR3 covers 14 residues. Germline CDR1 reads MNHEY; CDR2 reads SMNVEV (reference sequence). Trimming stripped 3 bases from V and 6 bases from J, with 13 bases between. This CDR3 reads CASSLASDADTQYF. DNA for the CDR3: TGTGCCAGCAGTTTGGCAAGCGACGCCGATACGCAGTATTTT.

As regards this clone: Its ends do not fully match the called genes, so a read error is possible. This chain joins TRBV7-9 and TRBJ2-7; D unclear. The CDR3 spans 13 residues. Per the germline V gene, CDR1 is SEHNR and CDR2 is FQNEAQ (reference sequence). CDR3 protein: CSSSVGQSYEQYF. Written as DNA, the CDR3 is TGTTCCAGCTCTGTGGGCCAATCCTACGAGCAGTACTTC. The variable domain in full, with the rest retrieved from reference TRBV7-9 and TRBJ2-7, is DTGVSQNPRHKITKRGQNVTFRCDPISEHNRLYWYRQTLGQGPEFLTYFQNEAQLEKSRLLSDRFSAERPKGSFSTLEIQRTEQGDSAMYLCSSSVGQSYEQYFGPGTRLTVT.

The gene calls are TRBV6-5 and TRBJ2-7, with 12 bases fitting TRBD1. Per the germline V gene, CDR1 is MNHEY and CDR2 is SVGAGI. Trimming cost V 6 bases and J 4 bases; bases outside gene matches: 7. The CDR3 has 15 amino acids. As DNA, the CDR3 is TGTGCCAGCAGCCGGGGACAGGGGGCAGGATACGAGCAGTACTTC. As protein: CASSRGQGAGYEQYF.

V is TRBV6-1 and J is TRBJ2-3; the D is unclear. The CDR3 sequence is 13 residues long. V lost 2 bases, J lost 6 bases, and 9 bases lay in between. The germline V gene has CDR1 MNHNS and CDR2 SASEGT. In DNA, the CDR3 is TGTGCCAGCAGTGAAAGGCGGTTGGATACGCAGTATTTT. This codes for CASSERRLDTQYF.

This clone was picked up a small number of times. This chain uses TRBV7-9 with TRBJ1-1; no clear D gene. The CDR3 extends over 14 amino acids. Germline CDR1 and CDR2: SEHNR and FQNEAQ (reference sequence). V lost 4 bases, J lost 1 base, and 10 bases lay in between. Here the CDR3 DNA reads TGTGCCAGCAGCTACCCGGGAGGGAACACTGAAGCTTTCTTT. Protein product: CASSYPGGNTEAFF.

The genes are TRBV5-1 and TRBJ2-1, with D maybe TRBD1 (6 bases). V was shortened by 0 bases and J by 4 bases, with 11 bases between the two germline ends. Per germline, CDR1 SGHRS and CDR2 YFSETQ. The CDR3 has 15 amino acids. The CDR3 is CASSLVGTQYNEQFF. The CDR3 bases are TGCGCCAGCAGCTTGGTGGGGACACAATACAATGAGCAGTTCTTC.

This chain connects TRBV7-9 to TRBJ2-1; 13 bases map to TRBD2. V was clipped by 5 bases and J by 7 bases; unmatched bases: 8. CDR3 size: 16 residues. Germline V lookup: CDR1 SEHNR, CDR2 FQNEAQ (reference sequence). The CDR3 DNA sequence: TGTGCCAGCAGCCCACTAGCGGGGGGGCTTGCAAATGAGCAGTTCTTC. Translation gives CASSPLAGGLANEQFF.

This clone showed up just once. The CDR3 bases are TGTGCCAGTAGTCTTCAGGGCCCCGTGAACACCGGGGAGCTGTTTTTT. This encodes CASSLQGPVNTGELFF. The rearrangement uses TRBV19 and TRBJ2-2, with D possibly matching TRBD1 (5 bases). With 5 bases removed from V and 1 base from J, the gap between germline ends came to 14 bases. Germline V gene data show CDR1 as LNHDA and CDR2 as SQIVND (reference sequence). There are 16 residues in the CDR3.

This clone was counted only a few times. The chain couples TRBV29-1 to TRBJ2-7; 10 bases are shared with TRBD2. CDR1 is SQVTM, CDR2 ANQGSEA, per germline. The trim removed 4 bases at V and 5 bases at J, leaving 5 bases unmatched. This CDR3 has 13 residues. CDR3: CSVGGSGGNEQYF. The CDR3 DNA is TGCAGCGTTGGAGGTAGCGGGGGGAACGAGCAGTACTTC.

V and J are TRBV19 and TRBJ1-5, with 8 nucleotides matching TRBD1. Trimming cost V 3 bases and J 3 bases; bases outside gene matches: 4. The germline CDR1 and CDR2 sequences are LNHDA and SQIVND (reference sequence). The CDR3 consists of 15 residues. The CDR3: CASSINRGYNQPQHF. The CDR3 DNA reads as TGTGCCAGTAGTATCAACAGGGGGTACAATCAGCCCCAGCATTTT.